This T cell receptor beta chain was observed in a study of blood T cell repertoires in COVID-19. Study as a whole: Nucleic acid was either cDNA or gDNA, and it came from T cells, B-cell-depleted T cells, or PBMCs.

In the source study's methods: Nucleated cell counts were estimated from reference gene primer amplification. TCRdb's table, derived via immunoSEQ multiplex PCR, lists solely in-frame clones and lacks some. That table is the source of V, J and clone size, and D and trimming were worked out from the DNA. The table has roughly 150,000 clones, roughly 90% seen once. Trimming stripped 4 bases from V and 2 bases from J, with 6 bases between. This CDR3 region has 13 residues. Germline V gene lookup returns CDR1 KGHDR and CDR2 SFDVKD. The TCR sequence derives from a man aged 55 to 70 with acute or convalescent COVID-19. The V call is TRBV24-1, the J call TRBJ2-3; unclear D gene. The material sequenced was peripheral blood. The CDR3: CATSEPYTDTQYF. In DNA, the CDR3 is TGTGCCACCAGTGAACCCTACACAGATACGCAGTATTTT.